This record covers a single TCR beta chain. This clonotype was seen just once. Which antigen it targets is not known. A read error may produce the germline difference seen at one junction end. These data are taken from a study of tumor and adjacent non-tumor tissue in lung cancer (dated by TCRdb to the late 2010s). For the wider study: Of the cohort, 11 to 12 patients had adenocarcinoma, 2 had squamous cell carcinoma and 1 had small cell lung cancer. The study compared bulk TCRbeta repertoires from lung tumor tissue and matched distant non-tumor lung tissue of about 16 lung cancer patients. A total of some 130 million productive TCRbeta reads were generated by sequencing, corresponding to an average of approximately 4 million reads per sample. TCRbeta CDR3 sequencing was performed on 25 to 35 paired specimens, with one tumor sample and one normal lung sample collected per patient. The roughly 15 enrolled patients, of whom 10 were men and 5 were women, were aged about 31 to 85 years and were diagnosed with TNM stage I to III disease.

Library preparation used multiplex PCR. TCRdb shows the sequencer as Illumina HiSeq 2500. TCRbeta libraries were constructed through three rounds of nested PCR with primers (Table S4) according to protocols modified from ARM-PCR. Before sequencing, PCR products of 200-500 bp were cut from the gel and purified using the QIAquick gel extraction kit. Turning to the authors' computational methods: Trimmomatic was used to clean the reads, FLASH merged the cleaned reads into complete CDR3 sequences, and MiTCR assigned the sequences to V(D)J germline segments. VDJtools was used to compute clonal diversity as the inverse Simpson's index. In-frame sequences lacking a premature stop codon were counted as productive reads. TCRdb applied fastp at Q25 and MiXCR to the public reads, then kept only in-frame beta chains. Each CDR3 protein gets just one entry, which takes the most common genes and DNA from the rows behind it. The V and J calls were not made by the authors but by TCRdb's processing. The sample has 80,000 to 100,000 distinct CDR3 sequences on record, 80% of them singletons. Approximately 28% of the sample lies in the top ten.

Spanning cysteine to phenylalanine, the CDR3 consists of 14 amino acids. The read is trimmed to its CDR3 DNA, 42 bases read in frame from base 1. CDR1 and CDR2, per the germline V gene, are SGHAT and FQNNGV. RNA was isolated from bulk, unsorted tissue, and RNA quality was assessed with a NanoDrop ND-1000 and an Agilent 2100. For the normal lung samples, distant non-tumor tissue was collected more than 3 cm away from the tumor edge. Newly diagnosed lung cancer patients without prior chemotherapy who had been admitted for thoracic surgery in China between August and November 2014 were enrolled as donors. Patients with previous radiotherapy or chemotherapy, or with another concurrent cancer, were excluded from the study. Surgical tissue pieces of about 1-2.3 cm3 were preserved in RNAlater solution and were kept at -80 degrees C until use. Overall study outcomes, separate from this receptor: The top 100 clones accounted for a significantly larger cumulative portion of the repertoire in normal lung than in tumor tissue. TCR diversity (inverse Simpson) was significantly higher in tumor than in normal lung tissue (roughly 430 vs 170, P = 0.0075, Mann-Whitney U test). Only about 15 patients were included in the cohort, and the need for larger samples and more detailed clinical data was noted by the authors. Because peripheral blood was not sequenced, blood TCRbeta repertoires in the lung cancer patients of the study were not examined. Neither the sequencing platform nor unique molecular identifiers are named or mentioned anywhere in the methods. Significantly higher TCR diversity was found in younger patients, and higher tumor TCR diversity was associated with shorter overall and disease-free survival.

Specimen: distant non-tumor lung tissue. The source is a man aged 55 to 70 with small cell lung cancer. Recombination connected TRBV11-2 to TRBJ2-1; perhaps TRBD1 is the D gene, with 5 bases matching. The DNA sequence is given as TGTGCCAGCCAGGATCGGCAGGGCGATAATGAGCAGTCCTTC. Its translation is CASQDRQGDNEQSF.